This T cell receptor beta chain emerged from a study of blood T cell repertoires in COVID-19. Profiled with immunoSEQ multiplex PCR; TCRdb holds only in-frame clones, not every one. Of about 260,000 clones listed, 86% are singletons. The V and J ends lost 3 bases and 5 bases, in that order; junction bases with no gene match: 15. The CDR3 extends over 20 amino acids. Germline CDR1 reads MNHEY; CDR2 reads SVGEGT. Sample: peripheral blood. This receptor was obtained from a man aged 35-49 years who had recovered from COVID-19. The chain recombines TRBV6-2 or TRBV6-3 with TRBJ2-1; 14 bases match TRBD2. CDR3 loop: CASSYRRGLGLAGGNNEQFF. Here the CDR3 DNA reads TGTGCCAGCAGTTATAGGCGCGGTCTTGGACTAGCGGGAGGAAACAATGAGCAGTTCTTC.